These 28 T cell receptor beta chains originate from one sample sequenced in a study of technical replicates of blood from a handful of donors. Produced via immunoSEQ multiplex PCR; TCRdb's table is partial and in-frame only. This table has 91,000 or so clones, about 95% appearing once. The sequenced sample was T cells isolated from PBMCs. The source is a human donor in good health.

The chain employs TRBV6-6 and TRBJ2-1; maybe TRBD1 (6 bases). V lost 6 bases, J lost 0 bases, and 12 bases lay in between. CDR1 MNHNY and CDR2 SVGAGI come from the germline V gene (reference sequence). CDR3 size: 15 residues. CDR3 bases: TGTGCCAGCAGCCCTACAGGGTCCTCCTACAATGAGCAGTTCTTC. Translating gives CASSPTGSSYNEQFF.

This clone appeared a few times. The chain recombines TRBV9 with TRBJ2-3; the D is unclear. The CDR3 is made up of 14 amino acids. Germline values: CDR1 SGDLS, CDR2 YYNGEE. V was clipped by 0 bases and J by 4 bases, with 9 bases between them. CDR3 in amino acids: CASSVALGSDTQYF. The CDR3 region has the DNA TGTGCCAGCAGCGTAGCTTTGGGCTCAGATACGCAGTATTTT.

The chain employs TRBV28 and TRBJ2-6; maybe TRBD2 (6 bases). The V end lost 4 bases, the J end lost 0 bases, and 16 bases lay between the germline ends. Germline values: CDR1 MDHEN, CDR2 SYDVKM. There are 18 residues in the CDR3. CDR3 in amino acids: CASSSSRDFYSGANVLTF. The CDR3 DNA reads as TGTGCCAGCAGTTCTTCCCGGGACTTTTACTCTGGGGCCAACGTCCTGACTTTC.

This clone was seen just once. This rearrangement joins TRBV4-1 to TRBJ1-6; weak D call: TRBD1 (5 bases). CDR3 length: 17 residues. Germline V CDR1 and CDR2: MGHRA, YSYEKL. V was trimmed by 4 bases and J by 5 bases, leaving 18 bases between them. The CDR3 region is CASSPRQGRANNSPLHF. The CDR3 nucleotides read TGCGCCAGCAGCCCCCGGCAAGGCAGGGCCAATAATTCACCCCTCCACTTT.

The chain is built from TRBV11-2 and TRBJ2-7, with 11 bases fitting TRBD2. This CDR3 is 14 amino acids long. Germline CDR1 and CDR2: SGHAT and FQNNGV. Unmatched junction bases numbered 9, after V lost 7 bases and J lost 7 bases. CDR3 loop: CASTSPASGREQYF. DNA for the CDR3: TGTGCCAGCACCTCCCCGGCTAGCGGGAGGGAGCAGTACTTC.

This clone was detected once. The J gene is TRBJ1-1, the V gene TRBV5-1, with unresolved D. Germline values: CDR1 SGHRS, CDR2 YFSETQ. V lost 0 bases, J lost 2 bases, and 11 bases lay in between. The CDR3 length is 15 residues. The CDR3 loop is CASSLELTRNTEAFF. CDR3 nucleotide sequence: TGCGCCAGCAGCTTGGAATTAACGCGTAACACTGAAGCTTTCTTT.

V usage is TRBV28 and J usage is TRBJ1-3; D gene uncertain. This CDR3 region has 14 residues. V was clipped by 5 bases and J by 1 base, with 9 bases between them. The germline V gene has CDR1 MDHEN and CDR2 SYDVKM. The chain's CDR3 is CASSSPGSGNTIYF. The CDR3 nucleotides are TGTGCCAGCAGTAGCCCGGGATCTGGAAACACCATATATTTT.

The chain's CDR3 is CASSVWTGPNTEAFF. CDR3 DNA: TGCGCCAGCAGCGTTTGGACAGGTCCAAACACTGAAGCTTTCTTT. The chain joins TRBV5-1 to TRBJ1-1, with 7 bases matching TRBD1. Germline values: CDR1 SGHRS, CDR2 YFSETQ. The CDR3 loop spans 15 amino acids. J was trimmed by 2 bases and V by 4 bases; bases with no gene match: 8.

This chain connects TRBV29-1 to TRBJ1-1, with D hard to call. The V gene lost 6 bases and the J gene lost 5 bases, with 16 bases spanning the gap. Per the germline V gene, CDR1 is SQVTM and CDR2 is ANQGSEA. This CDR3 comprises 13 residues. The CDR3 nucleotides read TGCAGCGTCCTCTTTTCAGCGGCAACTGAAGCTTTCTTT. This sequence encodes CSVLFSAATEAFF.

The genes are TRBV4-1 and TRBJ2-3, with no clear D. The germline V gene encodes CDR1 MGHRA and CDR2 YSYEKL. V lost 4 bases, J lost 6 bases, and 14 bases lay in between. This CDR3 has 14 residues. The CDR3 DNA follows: TGCGCCAGCAGCCTGATAGTGCTAATGGATACGCAGTATTTT. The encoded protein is CASSLIVLMDTQYF.

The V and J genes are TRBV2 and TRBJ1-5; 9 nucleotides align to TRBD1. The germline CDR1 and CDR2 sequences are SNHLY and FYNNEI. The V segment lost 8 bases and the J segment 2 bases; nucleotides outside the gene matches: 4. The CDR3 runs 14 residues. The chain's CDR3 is CASGGQGRNQPQHF. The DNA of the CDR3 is TGTGCCAGCGGGGGACAGGGCCGCAATCAGCCCCAGCATTTT.

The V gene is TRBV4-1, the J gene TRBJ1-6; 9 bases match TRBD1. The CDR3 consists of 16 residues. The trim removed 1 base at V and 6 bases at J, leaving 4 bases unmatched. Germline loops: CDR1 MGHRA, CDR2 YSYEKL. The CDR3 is CASSQGGQGRNSPLHF. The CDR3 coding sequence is TGCGCCAGCAGCCAAGGGGGACAGGGCCGTAATTCACCCCTCCACTTT.

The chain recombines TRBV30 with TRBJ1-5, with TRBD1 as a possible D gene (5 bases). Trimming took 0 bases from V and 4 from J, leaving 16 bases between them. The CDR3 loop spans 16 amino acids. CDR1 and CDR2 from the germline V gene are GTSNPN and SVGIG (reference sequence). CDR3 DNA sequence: TGTGCCTGGAGTGTACAAGGGCAGGGTCTAAATCAGCCCCAGCATTTT. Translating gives CAWSVQGQGLNQPQHF.

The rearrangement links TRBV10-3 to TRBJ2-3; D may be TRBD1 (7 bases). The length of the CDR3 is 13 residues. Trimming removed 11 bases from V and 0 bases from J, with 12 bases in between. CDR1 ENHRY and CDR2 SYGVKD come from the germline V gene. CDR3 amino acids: CAGAGGSTDTQYF. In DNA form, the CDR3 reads TGTGCCGGGGCAGGGGGGAGCACAGATACGCAGTATTTT.

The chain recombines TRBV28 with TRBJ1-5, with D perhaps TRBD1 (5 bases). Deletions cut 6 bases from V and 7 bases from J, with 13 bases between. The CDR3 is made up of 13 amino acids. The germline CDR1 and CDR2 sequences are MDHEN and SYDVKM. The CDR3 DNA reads TGTGCCAGCAGCTGGAGGGGAACCCAGCCCCAGCATTTT. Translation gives CASSWRGTQPQHF.

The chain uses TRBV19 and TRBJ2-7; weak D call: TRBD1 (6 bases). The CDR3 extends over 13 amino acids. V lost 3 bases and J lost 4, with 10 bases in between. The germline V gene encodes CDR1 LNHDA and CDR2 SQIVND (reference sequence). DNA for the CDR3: TGTGCCAGTAGTATCGGGACAAGGTACGAGCAGTACTTC. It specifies CASSIGTRYEQYF.

The CDR3 DNA is TGCGCCAGCAGCCCCCTAGGAGGGTATGGCTACACCTTC. Residues: CASSPLGGYGYTF. The genes are TRBV4-1 and TRBJ1-2; D not resolved. This CDR3 comprises 13 residues. With 4 bases removed from V and 5 bases from J, the gap between germline ends came to 11 bases. The germline V gene encodes CDR1 MGHRA and CDR2 YSYEKL.

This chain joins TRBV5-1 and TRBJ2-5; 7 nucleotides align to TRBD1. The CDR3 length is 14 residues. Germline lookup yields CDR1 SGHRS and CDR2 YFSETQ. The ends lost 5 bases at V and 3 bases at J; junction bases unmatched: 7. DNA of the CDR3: TGCGCCAGCAGAACCGGGACAGTCGAAGAGACCCAGTACTTC. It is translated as CASRTGTVEETQYF.

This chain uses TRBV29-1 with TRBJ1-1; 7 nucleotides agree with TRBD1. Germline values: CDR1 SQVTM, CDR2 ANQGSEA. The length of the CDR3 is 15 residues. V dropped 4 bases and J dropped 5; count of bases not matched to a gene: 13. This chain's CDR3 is CSVAPLRQGWTEAFF. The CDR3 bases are TGCAGCGTTGCCCCCCTACGACAGGGTTGGACTGAAGCTTTCTTT.

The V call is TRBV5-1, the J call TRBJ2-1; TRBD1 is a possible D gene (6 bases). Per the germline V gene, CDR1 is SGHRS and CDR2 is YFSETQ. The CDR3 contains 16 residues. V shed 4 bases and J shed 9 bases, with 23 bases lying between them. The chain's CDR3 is CASSQRARQDYGEQFF. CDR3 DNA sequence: TGCGCCAGCAGCCAACGGGCACGACAGGATTACGGTGAGCAGTTCTTC.

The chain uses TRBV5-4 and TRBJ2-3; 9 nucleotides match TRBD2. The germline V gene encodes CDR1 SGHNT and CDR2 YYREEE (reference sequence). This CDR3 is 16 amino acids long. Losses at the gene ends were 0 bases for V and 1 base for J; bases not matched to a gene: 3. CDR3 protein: CASSLAVAGGTDTQYF. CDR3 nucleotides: TGTGCCAGCAGCTTGGCGGTAGCGGGGGGCACAGATACGCAGTATTTT.

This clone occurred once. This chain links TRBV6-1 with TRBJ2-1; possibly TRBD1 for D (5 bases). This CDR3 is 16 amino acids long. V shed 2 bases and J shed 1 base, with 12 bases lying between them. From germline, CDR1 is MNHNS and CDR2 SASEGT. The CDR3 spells CASSESGLISYNEQFF. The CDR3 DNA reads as TGTGCCAGCAGTGAATCAGGGCTAATATCCTACAATGAGCAGTTCTTC.

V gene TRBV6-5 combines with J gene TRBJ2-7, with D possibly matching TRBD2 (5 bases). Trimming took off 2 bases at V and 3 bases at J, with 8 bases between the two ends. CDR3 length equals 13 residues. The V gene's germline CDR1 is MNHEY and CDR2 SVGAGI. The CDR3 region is CASSYGLSYEQYF. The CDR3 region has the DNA TGTGCCAGCAGTTACGGACTGAGCTACGAGCAGTACTTC.

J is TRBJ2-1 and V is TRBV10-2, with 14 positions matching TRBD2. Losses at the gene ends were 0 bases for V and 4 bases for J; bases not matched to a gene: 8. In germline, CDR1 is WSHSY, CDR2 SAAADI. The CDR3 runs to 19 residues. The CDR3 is CASSESTRTSGRMYNEQFF. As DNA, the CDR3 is TGCGCCAGCAGTGAGTCGACAAGGACTAGCGGGAGGATGTACAATGAGCAGTTCTTC.

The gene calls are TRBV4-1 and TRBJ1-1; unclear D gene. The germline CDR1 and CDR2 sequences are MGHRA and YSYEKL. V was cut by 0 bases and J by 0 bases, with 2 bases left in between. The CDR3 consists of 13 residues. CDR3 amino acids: CASSQDMNTEAFF. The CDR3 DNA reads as TGCGCCAGCAGCCAAGACATGAACACTGAAGCTTTCTTT.

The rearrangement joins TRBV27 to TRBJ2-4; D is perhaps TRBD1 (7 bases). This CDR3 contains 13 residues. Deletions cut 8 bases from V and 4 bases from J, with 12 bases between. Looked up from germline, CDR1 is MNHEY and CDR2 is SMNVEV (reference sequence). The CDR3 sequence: CASRGTVKNIQYF. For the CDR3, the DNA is TGTGCCAGCCGGGGGACAGTAAAAAACATTCAGTACTTC.

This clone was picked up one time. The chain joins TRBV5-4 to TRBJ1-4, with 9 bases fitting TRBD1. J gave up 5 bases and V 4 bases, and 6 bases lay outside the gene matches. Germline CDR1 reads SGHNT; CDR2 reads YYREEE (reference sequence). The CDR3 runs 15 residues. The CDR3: CASSAQGAGNEKLFF. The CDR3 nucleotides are TGTGCCAGCAGCGCACAGGGGGCGGGCAATGAAAAACTGTTTTTT.

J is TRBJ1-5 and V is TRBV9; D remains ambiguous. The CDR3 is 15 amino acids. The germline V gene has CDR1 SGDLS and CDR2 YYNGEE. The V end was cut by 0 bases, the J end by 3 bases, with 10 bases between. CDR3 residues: CASSVGGLHNQPQHF. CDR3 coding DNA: TGTGCCAGCAGCGTAGGAGGACTGCACAATCAGCCCCAGCATTTT.